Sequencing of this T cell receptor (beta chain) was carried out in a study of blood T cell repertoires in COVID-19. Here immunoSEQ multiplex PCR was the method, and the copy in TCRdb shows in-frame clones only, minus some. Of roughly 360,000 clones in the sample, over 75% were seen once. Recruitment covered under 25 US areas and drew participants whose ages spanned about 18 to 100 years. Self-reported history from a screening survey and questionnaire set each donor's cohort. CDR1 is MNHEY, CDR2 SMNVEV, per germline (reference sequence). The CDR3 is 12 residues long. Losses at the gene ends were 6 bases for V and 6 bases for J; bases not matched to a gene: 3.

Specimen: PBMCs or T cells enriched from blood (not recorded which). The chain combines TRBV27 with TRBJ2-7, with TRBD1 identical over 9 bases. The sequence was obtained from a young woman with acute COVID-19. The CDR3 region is CASRQGAGEQYF. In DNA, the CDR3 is TGTGCCAGCAGACAGGGGGCTGGCGAGCAGTACTTC.